This entry lists 28 T cell receptor beta chains sequenced from one sample in a study of T cell clonality in common variable immunodeficiency. Some clones are missing from TCRdb's copy, which holds only in-frame ones; the method was immunoSEQ multiplex PCR. This repertoire holds around 34,000 clones, and none appear only once. The sequencing sample was made of peripheral blood mononuclear cells. All receptors come from a person aged 18-70 years in good health.

This clone has ten or more counts. The read ends 3 residues early relative to the CDR3; the germline J gene fills the gap. The J gene is TRBJ2-1, the V gene TRBV20-1, with 10 bases that match TRBD2. V shed 5 bases and J 7 bases; nucleotides not matched to a gene: 8. The germline gives CDR1 DFQATT, CDR2 SNEGSKA (reference sequence). The CDR3 length is 14 residues. The CDR3 sequence is CSAPSGRGGNEQFF. The part of the CDR3 DNA that was read is TGCAGTGCTCCTAGCGGGAGAGGGGGGAATGAG.

This clone was counted ten times or more. The DNA ends 3 residues before the CDR3 does, and the rest of the CDR3 is filled in from the germline J gene. This chain uses TRBV19 with TRBJ2-7, with D maybe TRBD1 (5 bases). This CDR3 has 13 residues. V lost 1 base to trimming and J lost 6 bases, with 10 bases between them. The germline V gene encodes CDR1 LNHDA and CDR2 SQIVND (reference sequence). The CDR3 protein is CASSIGNRLEQYF. The sequenced part of the CDR3 DNA is TGTGCCAGTAGTATAGGGAACAGGCTCGAG.

This clone was counted at least ten times. The CDR3 is cut off 3 residues early in the read; its end comes from the germline J gene. V is TRBV2 and J is TRBJ1-2; a possible D gene is TRBD1 (6 bases). CDR1 and CDR2 (germline): SNHLY, FYNNEI. The CDR3 length is 14 residues. V lost 6 bases and J lost 4, with 15 bases in between. The sequenced part of the CDR3 DNA is TGTGCCAGCAGCTCCTCGACAGGACCCTATGGC. This gives the protein CASSSSTGPYG. Given in full, the CDR3 is CASSSSTGPYGYTF.

This clone was observed many times. The read ends 3 residues shy of where the CDR3 ends; the end is completed using the germline J gene. V gene TRBV12-3 or TRBV12-4 combines with J gene TRBJ2-3, with TRBD1 identical over 11 bases. V lost 3 bases, J lost 0 bases, and 5 bases stayed unmatched. The CDR3 spans 17 residues. The CDR3 here is CASSFRGTGGSTDTQYF. The part of the CDR3 DNA that was read is TGTGCCAGCAGTTTCAGGGGGACAGGGGGTAGCACAGATACG.

This clone has ten or more counts. The read ends 3 residues shy of where the CDR3 ends; the end is completed using the germline J gene. V usage is TRBV27 and J usage is TRBJ2-6; 11 bases are a match to TRBD1. V trimming: 5 bases; J trimming: 3 bases; junction bases outside the gene matches: 9. The CDR3 consists of 18 residues. Per the germline V gene, CDR1 is MNHEY and CDR2 is SMNVEV (reference sequence). The part of the CDR3 DNA that was read is TGTGCCAGCAGTCCTCGGACAGGGGGCGGTAGTGGGGCCAACGTC. Translating it yields CASSPRTGGGSGANV. The whole CDR3 protein is CASSPRTGGGSGANVLTF. Variable domain in full (rest from reference TRBV27 and TRBJ2-6): EAQVTQNPRYLITVTGKKLTVTCSQNMNHEYMSWYRQDPGLGLRQIYYSMNVEVTDKGDVPEGYKVSRKEKRNFPLILESPSPNQTSLYFCASSPRTGGGSGANVLTFGAGSRLTVL.

This clone was recorded many times. The read halts 3 residues ahead of the CDR3 end, with the missing end drawn from the germline J gene. This rearrangement joins TRBV7-6 to TRBJ2-1; D remains ambiguous. The germline V and J ends were trimmed by 5 bases and 5 bases, with 10 bases remaining between them. Germline V gene lookup returns CDR1 SGHVS and CDR2 FNYEAQ. The CDR3 is 13 residues long. The part of the CDR3 DNA that was read is TGTGCCAGCAGCCACGACTTAAACAATGAG. Residues: CASSHDLNNE. The whole CDR3 protein is CASSHDLNNEQFF.

Ten or more counts support this clone. The read gets to within 3 residues of the CDR3 end, and the germline J gene fills in the rest. This sequence joins TRBV7-2 and TRBJ1-2; D is unclear. The CDR3 spans 14 residues. V lost 5 bases to trimming and J lost 1 base, with 11 bases between them. In germline, CDR1 is SGHTA, CDR2 FQGNSA. The CDR3 loop is CASSLTSRNYGYTF. The sequenced CDR3 bases are TGTGCCAGCAGCCTAACGTCACGTAACTATGGC.

This clone was observed at least ten times. The read stops 3 residues short of the end of the CDR3; the missing end is completed from the germline J gene. V gene TRBV19 combines with J gene TRBJ2-7, with 12 bases lining up with TRBD2. The V gene's germline CDR1 is LNHDA and CDR2 SQIVND (reference sequence). V was pared by 4 bases and J by 6 bases, with 16 bases of the junction left unmatched. The CDR3 spans 18 residues. CDR3 DNA (partial): TGTGCCAGTAGTAACCCAACCGGCGGACTAGCGGGATGGTTCGAG. It is translated as CASSNPTGGLAGWFE. The complete CDR3 reads CASSNPTGGLAGWFEQYF. The full variable domain, rest sourced from reference TRBV19 and TRBJ2-7, is DGGITQSPKYLFRKEGQNVTLSCEQNLNHDAMYWYRQDPGQGLRLIYYSQIVNDFQKGDIAEGYSVSREKKESFPLTVTSAQKNPTAFYLCASSNPTGGLAGWFEQYFGPGTRLTVT.

This clone was counted ten times or more. The DNA ends 3 residues before the CDR3 does, and the rest of the CDR3 is filled in from the germline J gene. The chain is built from TRBV20-1 and TRBJ2-1; 8 positions match TRBD2. Germline CDR1 is DFQATT and CDR2 is SNEGSKA (reference sequence). The length of the CDR3 is 16 residues. Losses at the gene ends were 1 base for V and 6 bases for J; bases not matched to a gene: 11. The CDR3 bases that were read are TGCAGTGCTAGAGGGGCTAGCGGGTTCTACCTCAATGAG. Its translation: CSARGASGFYLNE. The CDR3 reads in full as CSARGASGFYLNEQFF.

There are many counts of this clone. The CDR3 is cut off 3 residues early in the read; its end comes from the germline J gene. The rearrangement uses TRBV12-3 or TRBV12-4 and TRBJ2-2, with TRBD1 identical over 7 bases. V lost 2 bases and J lost 2; bases outside the gene matches: 14. The length of the CDR3 is 19 residues. This chain's CDR3 is CASSLSDRNRGPNTGELFF. CDR3 DNA, as far as it was read: TGTGCCAGCAGTTTAAGCGATCGTAACAGGGGACCCAACACCGGGGAG.

This clone was observed at least ten times. The read terminates 3 residues ahead of where the CDR3 ends, so the germline J gene completes it. V and J are TRBV19 and TRBJ2-7, with 8 bases that match TRBD2. This CDR3 comprises 16 residues. Germline lookup yields CDR1 LNHDA and CDR2 SQIVND (reference sequence). The trim removed 3 bases at V and 1 base at J, leaving 8 bases unmatched. The CDR3 bases that were read are TGTGCCAGTAGTATGGACGGACTAGCACCATCCTACGAG. This gives the protein CASSMDGLAPSYE. The CDR3, in full, reads CASSMDGLAPSYEQYF.

In this sample, this clone turned up many times. The CDR3 end lies 3 residues beyond the end of the read and is filled in from the germline J gene. The chain carries TRBV2 and TRBJ1-2, with D unresolved. In germline, CDR1 is SNHLY, CDR2 FYNNEI. The CDR3 spans 13 residues. V was clipped by 3 bases and J by 5 bases, with 10 bases between them. The CDR3 DNA, read in part, is TGTGCCAGCAGTGACGGCAGGTTATATGGC. This sequence encodes CASSDGRLYG. In full, the CDR3 is CASSDGRLYGYTF.

Many counts were recorded for this clone. The read ends 3 residues shy of where the CDR3 ends; the end is completed using the germline J gene. The gene calls are TRBV20-1 and TRBJ1-3, with 7 bases matching TRBD1. J lost 0 bases, V lost 5 bases, and 1 base had no gene match. Germline CDR1 is DFQATT and CDR2 is SNEGSKA (reference sequence). The CDR3 is 13 residues long. The CDR3 sequence: CSARDSSGNTIYF. The part of the CDR3 DNA that was read is TGCAGTGCTCGGGACAGCTCTGGAAACACC.

This clone is categorized as medium-sized. The sequence runs out 3 residues before the end of the CDR3; the remainder is reconstructed from the germline J gene. The chain is built from TRBV4-1 and TRBJ1-3; D is ambiguous. Germline CDR1 is MGHRA and CDR2 is YSYEKL. V shed 1 base and J shed 3 bases, with 10 bases lying between them. The CDR3 is made up of 15 amino acids. CDR3 amino acids: CASSQGIRGGNTIYF. CDR3 DNA (partial): TGCGCCAGCAGCCAAGGCATACGGGGTGGAAACACC.

This clone appeared many times. The read ends 3 residues early relative to the CDR3; the germline J gene fills the gap. The rearrangement uses TRBV4-1 and TRBJ2-3, with a possible D match to TRBD2 (5 bases). This CDR3 has 18 amino acids. Per the germline V gene, CDR1 is MGHRA and CDR2 is YSYEKL. Trimming removed 1 base at V and 5 bases at J, with 22 bases between. The CDR3 is CASSQGGPSGFYGDTQYF. CDR3 DNA (partial): TGCGCCAGCAGCCAAGGCGGACCCTCGGGGTTTTACGGAGATACG.

The sample holds many counts of this clone. The CDR3 end is not reached by the read, which stops 3 residues before it; the germline J gene fills it in. This sequence joins TRBV20-1 and TRBJ1-2; D may be TRBD1 (6 bases). This CDR3 contains 18 residues. V gave up 2 bases and J gave up 0 bases, with 22 bases separating them. Per germline, CDR1 DFQATT and CDR2 SNEGSKA (reference sequence). The sequenced part of the CDR3 DNA is TGCAGTGCTAGAAGAGTCAGGGCCACCTCAGGGGCTAACTATGGC. This translates into CSARRVRATSGANYG. The full-length CDR3 reads as CSARRVRATSGANYGYTF.

In its sample, this clone was seen many times. Sequencing ends 3 residues short of the CDR3 end; the germline J gene provides the rest. The gene calls are TRBV10-3 and TRBJ2-2; D is perhaps TRBD2 (6 bases). With 4 bases removed from V and 4 bases from J, the gap between germline ends came to 10 bases. The length of the CDR3 is 14 residues. CDR1 is ENHRY and CDR2 is SYGVKD in the germline V gene. The CDR3 reads CAISGRDSTGELFF. The CDR3 DNA, read in part, is TGTGCCATCAGTGGGCGGGATAGCACCGGGGAG.

There are many counts of this clone. The read gets to within 3 residues of the CDR3 end, and the germline J gene fills in the rest. The chain carries TRBV11-2 and TRBJ2-1, with TRBD2 matching over 8 bases. This CDR3 spans 15 amino acids. The junction had 3 bases not matched to a gene; V was cut back by 1 base and J by 4 bases. The V gene's germline CDR1 is SGHAT and CDR2 FQNNGV. The covered CDR3 bases are TGTGCCAGCAGCTTAGGAGCGGGGGTTTACAATGAG. The encoded protein is CASSLGAGVYNE. The whole CDR3 protein is CASSLGAGVYNEQFF.

This clone was seen at least ten times. With the read ending 3 residues before the CDR3 end, the germline J gene is used to fill in that end. V is TRBV14 and J is TRBJ1-4; 9 nucleotides match TRBD1. The ends lost 5 bases at V and 7 bases at J; junction bases unmatched: 8. This CDR3 spans 15 amino acids. CDR1 SGHDN and CDR2 FVKESK come from the germline V gene. Incomplete CDR3 DNA: TGTGCCAGCAGCGAAACACAGGGGGCTGGTGAAAAA. Its protein product is CASSETQGAGEK. The CDR3, in full, reads CASSETQGAGEKLFF.

Ten or more counts support this clone. With the read ending 3 residues before the CDR3 end, the germline J gene is used to fill in that end. The genes are TRBV5-1 and TRBJ2-3; D is ambiguous. The CDR3 length is 13 residues. Germline loops: CDR1 SGHRS, CDR2 YFSETQ. Trimming stripped 4 bases from V and 1 base from J, with 7 bases between. The covered CDR3 bases are TGCGCCAGCAGCAGAAGCCGCACAGATACG. Encoded protein: CASSRSRTDT. In full, the CDR3 is CASSRSRTDTQYF. The full variable domain, with the rest looked up from reference TRBV5-1 and TRBJ2-3, is KAGVTQTPRYLIKTRGQQVTLSCSPISGHRSVSWYQQTPGQGLQFLFEYFSETQRNKGNFPGRFSGRQFSNSRSEMNVSTLELGDSALYLCASSRSRTDTQYFGPGTRLTVL.

This clone was seen ten or more times. Read coverage stops 3 residues before the CDR3 terminus; the germline J gene supplies the remainder. The V gene is TRBV12-3 or TRBV12-4, the J gene TRBJ1-2; no firm D call. V was shortened by 4 bases and J by 2 bases, with 14 bases between the two germline ends. This CDR3 has 15 residues. The CDR3 bases that were read are TGTGCCAGCAGTTCCTGGCTTCTAGACAACTATGGC. Protein product: CASSSWLLDNYG. The full-length CDR3 reads as CASSSWLLDNYGYTF.

This clone was counted many times. The read terminates 3 residues before the CDR3 end, so the remaining end is supplied by the germline J gene. The chain employs TRBV27 and TRBJ2-3; the D gene is possibly TRBD1 (6 bases). The CDR3 spans 13 residues. Germline assignment: CDR1 MNHEY and CDR2 SMNVEV (reference sequence). The V end lost 5 bases, the J end lost 2 bases, and 8 bases lay between the germline ends. Incomplete CDR3 DNA: TGTGCCAGCAGTCGGACAGCCACAGATACG. Its translation: CASSRTATDT. The entire CDR3 protein is CASSRTATDTQYF.

This clone appeared many times. Read data end 3 residues before the CDR3 end; the end is taken from the germline J gene. The genes are TRBV5-1 and TRBJ1-1; 12 positions match TRBD1. This CDR3 has 16 residues. Germline CDR1 SGHRS, CDR2 YFSETQ. Trimming cost V 3 bases and J 4 bases; bases outside gene matches: 7. The covered CDR3 bases are TGCGCCAGCAGCTCTTGGGGACAGGGGGCTAGCACTGAA. Amino acid sequence: CASSSWGQGASTE. The CDR3 as a whole reads CASSSWGQGASTEAFF. The full variable domain, completed using reference TRBV5-1 and TRBJ1-1, is KAGVTQTPRYLIKTRGQQVTLSCSPISGHRSVSWYQQTPGQGLQFLFEYFSETQRNKGNFPGRFSGRQFSNSRSEMNVSTLELGDSALYLCASSSWGQGASTEAFFGQGTRLTVV.

This clone came up many times. The read ends 3 residues early relative to the CDR3; the germline J gene fills the gap. This rearrangement joins TRBV5-1 to TRBJ1-2; 10 bases fit TRBD1. V lost 4 bases to trimming and J lost 7 bases; unmatched junction nucleotides: 10. Germline-derived CDR1 and CDR2 are SGHRS and YFSETQ. CDR3 length: 15 amino acids. The part of the CDR3 DNA that was read is TGCGCCAGCAGCGAGTCCGGGACAGGGGCTATTGGC. Amino acid sequence: CASSESGTGAIG. The whole CDR3 protein reads CASSESGTGAIGYTF.

There are many counts of this clone. The DNA ends 3 residues before the CDR3 does, and the rest of the CDR3 is filled in from the germline J gene. The gene calls are TRBV2 and TRBJ2-7; 9 bases match TRBD1. CDR1 is SNHLY and CDR2 is FYNNEI in the germline V gene. This CDR3 is built from 15 residues. V was pared by 5 bases and J by 3 bases, with 8 bases of the junction left unmatched. The sequenced part of the CDR3 DNA is TGTGCCAGCAGTCAGATAAGACAGGGGGACTACGAG. Translation gives CASSQIRQGDYE. The complete CDR3 sequence is CASSQIRQGDYEQYF. Based on the CDR3 plus reference TRBV2 and TRBJ2-7, the full variable domain is EPEVTQTPSHQVTQMGQEVILRCVPISNHLYFYWYRQILGQKVEFLVSFYNNEISEKSEIFDDQFSVERPDGSNFTLKIRSTKLEDSAMYFCASSQIRQGDYEQYFGPGTRLTVT.

This clone has ten or more counts. The sequenced fragment ends 3 residues before the CDR3 boundary, so the rest is inferred from the germline J gene. This chain uses TRBV5-4 with TRBJ2-3; TRBD2 matches 10 bases. CDR1 and CDR2 (germline): SGHNT, YYREEE (reference sequence). The CDR3 runs 15 residues. With 4 bases clipped from V and 2 bases from J, the junction kept 4 bases outside the gene matches. CDR3 residues: CASSLGLAVTDTQYF. The sequenced CDR3 bases are TGTGCCAGCAGCCTAGGACTAGCGGTCACAGATACG.

This clone is medium-sized (0.01 to 0.1%) within its sample. The read finishes 3 residues shy of the CDR3 end, and the germline J gene is used to complete it. V is TRBV6-4 and J is TRBJ2-2; D call uncertain. V lost 0 bases and J 3 bases, leaving 8 bases between the germline ends. Germline values: CDR1 MRHNA, CDR2 SNTAGT. This CDR3 comprises 15 residues. The sequenced CDR3 bases are TGTGCCAGCAGTGACTCCGACACCCACACCGGGGAG. Translation gives CASSDSDTHTGE. The full CDR3 reads CASSDSDTHTGELFF.

This clone was observed at least ten times. The read comes to an end 3 residues before the CDR3 does, leaving the germline J gene to fill in the end. This chain connects TRBV20-1 to TRBJ1-1, with a possible D match to TRBD1 (5 bases). Germline V gene lookup returns CDR1 DFQATT and CDR2 SNEGSKA (reference sequence). The V end lost 3 bases, the J end lost 4 bases, and 15 bases lay between the germline ends. The CDR3 has 14 amino acids. CDR3 in amino acids: CSARGGAVGTEAFF. The part of the CDR3 DNA that was read is TGCAGTGCTAGGGGAGGGGCCGTGGGCACTGAA.